This TCR beta chain derives from a study of cytomegalovirus exposure and HLA in healthy donors. PCR used 60 Vbeta primers and 13 Jbeta primers. The assay was immunoSEQ multiplex PCR, and TCRdb's table has in-frame clones only and misses some. The sample lists over 150,000 clones; 75% were seen once. The CDR3 is 15 residues long. Germline V CDR1 and CDR2: SNHLY, FYNNEI. V was clipped by 7 bases and J by 1 base, with 14 bases between them. Overall study results and limits: Researchers counted 150 to 200 TCR beta chains as cytomegalovirus-associated.

With respect to this clone: Its antigen is not identified.

The rearrangement uses TRBV2 and TRBJ1-5; D unresolved. The sequenced sample consisted of PBMCs. This receptor was obtained from a male donor in good health and CMV-seronegative. CDR3 residues: CASNLGVQSNQPQHF. DNA of the CDR3: TGTGCCAGCAATCTGGGAGTCCAGAGCAATCAGCCCCAGCATTTT.